This TCR beta chain came from a study of regulatory T cells in long-lasting Graves disease. Time point specified: newly diagnosed GD, antithyroid drugs for less than 3 months. PBMCs provided the RNA from which the TCR library was made. Diagnoses of Graves' disease were made by American Thyroid Association guidelines. Around 9 milliliters of peripheral blood were drawn into EDTA tubes. This CDR3 is 14 amino acids long. From germline, CDR1 is SSHAT and CDR2 FNYEAQ (reference sequence). V lost 4 bases, J lost 5 bases, and 14 bases lay in between. In building TCR beta libraries, iRepertoire HTBI primers were used together with Arm-PCR of CDR3 regions. One entry per CDR3 protein, called by TCRdb with MiXCR from the multiplex PCR reads. The data show a few hundred thousand distinct CDR3 sequences, 16% seen once. These same data were also listed under a study on T cells in Graves' hyperthyroidism and ophthalmopathy. As that study records: Ophthalmopathy was identified by the model a median approximately six months ahead of onset.

The sequences come from peripheral blood mononuclear cells (PBMCs), collected at new diagnosis, from a patient treated with antithyroid drugs. This chain links TRBV7-7 with TRBJ2-5; D is tentatively TRBD1 or TRBD2 (5 bases each). The TCR originated in a man aged 35-49 years with Graves disease. The CDR3 DNA follows: TGTGCCAGCAGCTCCGGGGCCGACGGCGAGACCCAGTACTTC. This codes for CASSSGADGETQYF.